This TCR beta chain was observed in a study of cytomegalovirus exposure and HLA in healthy donors. 13 Jbeta primers and 60 Vbeta primers were used for the PCR. Method: immunoSEQ multiplex PCR; TCRdb's copy keeps in-frame clones and lacks some. This table has some 170,000 clones, roughly 9.4% appearing once. Donors were ostensibly healthy at sampling, although undocumented immune exposures were probable. Trimming stripped 1 base from V and 0 bases from J, with 13 bases between. Germline values: CDR1 LGHNA, CDR2 YNFKEQ. The CDR3 totals 16 residues. Study conclusions and caveats: Using the classifier, cytomegalovirus status was reportedly diagnosed with high specificity and sensitivity. TCR beta chain V- and J-gene trimming was linked, in a later analysis, to a missense variant in DCLRE1C.

Comment on this clone: What it recognizes is unknown.

The rearrangement uses TRBV4-2 and TRBJ2-7; weak D call: TRBD2 (5 bases). This clonotype originated in a woman in her 30s in good health and CMV-seropositive. The sequenced sample was PBMCs. The CDR3 region has the DNA TGTGCCAGCAGCCAAGCGGGCGCGGGCTCCTCCTACGAGCAGTACTTC. Protein product: CASSQAGAGSSYEQYF.